This T cell receptor (beta chain) was identified in a study of response to subunit inactivated influenza vaccine. Looked up from germline, CDR1 is SEHNR and CDR2 is FQNEAQ (reference sequence). Trimming removed 5 bases from V and 1 base from J; junction bases left unmatched: 13. The CDR3 runs 17 residues. TCRdb reprocessed the RT-PCR reads with MiXCR, giving one entry per CDR3 protein. The data show about 830,000 distinct CDR3 sequences, about 18% seen once. Study-level results: A suggestion made by the authors is that each seasonal influenza vaccination recruits few new T cells.

This clonotype came up many times. What it binds is not known. This clonotype was sampled from a man in his fifties or sixties who received an inactivated influenza vaccine. Here the sequenced sample was PBMCs from blood, taken less than 6 days after vaccination. The J gene is TRBJ2-5, the V gene TRBV7-9, with TRBD2 matching 7 bases. The CDR3 sequence: CASSPGFSGLAQETQYF. The CDR3 nucleotides are TGTGCCAGCAGCCCAGGTTTTAGCGGGTTGGCCCAAGAGACCCAGTACTTC.